Listed below are T cell receptor beta chains from one sample, sequenced in a study of blood T cell repertoires in COVID-19. The assay was immunoSEQ multiplex PCR, and TCRdb's table has in-frame clones only and misses some. Of fewer than 500,000 clones listed, 80% to 90% are singletons. The specimen was peripheral blood. Receptor source: a woman in her 30s with acute or convalescent COVID-19. CDR3s include the opening cysteine and the closing phenylalanine or tryptophan. Fields, in order: clone size, J gene, CDR3 length, V gene, D gene, CDR3 DNA, CDR3 protein. D genes are given only for firm matches. Only some rows state a clone size, as once, few, many or a class for expanded clones.

size: -
J: TRBJ1-1
length: 14
V: TRBV7-9
D: -
DNA: TGTGCCAGCAGCCATGGGGCAGCGAACACTGAAGCTTTCTTT
CDR3: CASSHGAANTEAFF

size: once
J: TRBJ2-3
length: 16
V: TRBV9
D: -
DNA: TGTGCCAGCAGCGTAGGTAGGGGAGGTTTGAAAGATACGCAGTATTTT
CDR3: CASSVGRGGLKDTQYF

size: -
J: TRBJ1-3
length: 14
V: TRBV5-4
D: -
DNA: TGTGCCAGCAGCTTCGAGGGATCTGGAAACACCATATATTTT
CDR3: CASSFEGSGNTIYF

size: once
J: TRBJ1-2
length: 17
V: TRBV25-1
D: -
DNA: TGTGCCAGCAGTGGAGACAGGAGTATAGGGGTGAACTATGGCTACACCTTC
CDR3: CASSGDRSIGVNYGYTF

size: -
J: TRBJ2-7
length: 17
V: TRBV5-4
D: TRBD2
DNA: TGTGCCAGCAGCTCGGACCCTAGCGGGGGACCTACCCACGAGCAGTACTTC
CDR3: CASSSDPSGGPTHEQYF

size: -
J: TRBJ2-3
length: 14
V: TRBV21-1
D: -
DNA: TGTGCCAGCCCCAGGGGGAGCCCAGCAGATACGCAGTATTTT
CDR3: CASPRGSPADTQYF

size: -
J: TRBJ1-1
length: 16
V: TRBV30
D: TRBD1
DNA: TGTGCCTGGAGTATTGACAGGGGAGTTCGGAACACTGAAGCTTTCTTT
CDR3: CAWSIDRGVRNTEAFF

size: -
J: TRBJ1-5
length: 12
V: TRBV12-3/TRBV12-4
D: -
DNA: TGTGCCAGCAGTGTGAGTACTCAGCCCCAGCATTTT
CDR3: CASSVSTQPQHF

size: once
J: TRBJ2-6
length: 13
V: TRBV29-1
D: -
DNA: TGCAGCGTTGAGAGCGATGGGGCCAACGTCCTGACTTTC
CDR3: CSVESDGANVLTF

size: -
J: TRBJ2-5
length: 17
V: TRBV2
D: -
DNA: TGTGCCAGCAGTGAAACTGTCTTATCGGCGCCAGGGGAGACCCAGTACTTC
CDR3: CASSETVLSAPGETQYF

size: -
J: TRBJ2-3
length: 18
V: TRBV28
D: TRBD2
DNA: TGTGCCAGCAGTTTATCTCTAGCGGGGGGGCGGAGCACAGATACGCAGTATTTT
CDR3: CASSLSLAGGRSTDTQYF

size: -
J: TRBJ2-3
length: 15
V: TRBV7-3
D: -
DNA: TGTGCCAGCAGTCTTTTGGGGGACAACACAGATACGCAGTATTTT
CDR3: CASSLLGDNTDTQYF

size: -
J: TRBJ2-3
length: 15
V: TRBV5-4
D: TRBD1
DNA: TGTGCCAGCAGACCCGGGACAGGGGTTTTAGATACGCAGTATTTT
CDR3: CASRPGTGVLDTQYF

size: -
J: TRBJ2-1
length: 14
V: TRBV3-1/TRBV3-2
D: TRBD2
DNA: TGTGCCAGCAGCCCTCAGCGGGGGGTGAATGAGCAGTTCTTC
CDR3: CASSPQRGVNEQFF

size: -
J: TRBJ1-3
length: 14
V: TRBV5-1
D: -
DNA: TGCGCCAGCAGCTCGGGGGGCTCTGGAAACACCATATATTTT
CDR3: CASSSGGSGNTIYF

size: -
J: TRBJ1-6
length: 18
V: TRBV4-2
D: TRBD1
DNA: TGTGCCAGCAGCCAAAATCTTTTCCGGGACAGGGTTGCTTCACCCCTCCACTTT
CDR3: CASSQNLFRDRVASPLHF

size: -
J: TRBJ2-7
length: 14
V: TRBV30
D: TRBD2
DNA: TGTGCCTGGAGTGGGGTAGCGGGGGGCCACGAGCAGTACTTC
CDR3: CAWSGVAGGHEQYF

size: -
J: TRBJ2-5
length: 14
V: TRBV19
D: -
DNA: TGTGCCAGTAGTATAAGGGGGTCGGAAGAGACCCAGTACTTC
CDR3: CASSIRGSEETQYF

size: -
J: TRBJ2-3
length: 19
V: TRBV19
D: -
DNA: TGTGCCAGTAGCAACCGGGACTCCCTGACTAGTGAGTCGTGGGATACGCAGTATTTT
CDR3: CASSNRDSLTSESWDTQYF

size: once
J: TRBJ2-5
length: 13
V: TRBV7-2
D: -
DNA: TGTGCCAGCAGCTTGCGTGTTCAAGAGACCCAGTACTTC
CDR3: CASSLRVQETQYF

size: once
J: TRBJ2-1
length: 13
V: TRBV5-6
D: -
DNA: TGTGCCAGCAGCTTGTACAGCGGTAATGAGCAGTTCTTC
CDR3: CASSLYSGNEQFF

size: few
J: TRBJ2-7
length: 13
V: TRBV19
D: TRBD1
DNA: TGTGCCAGTAGTCAGGACAGGGTCTACGAGCAGTACTTC
CDR3: CASSQDRVYEQYF

size: -
J: TRBJ2-5
length: 14
V: TRBV24-1
D: -
DNA: TGTGCCACCAGTGAGGGCAGAACCCAAGAGACCCAGTACTTC
CDR3: CATSEGRTQETQYF

size: -
J: TRBJ1-1
length: 14
V: TRBV20-1
D: -
DNA: TGCAGTGCTAGTCAGGGGACACTCAACACTGAAGCTTTCTTT
CDR3: CSASQGTLNTEAFF

size: -
J: TRBJ2-5
length: 11
V: TRBV12-3/TRBV12-4
D: -
DNA: TGTGCCAGCAGTTATCTGGAGACCCAGTACTTC
CDR3: CASSYLETQYF

size: -
J: TRBJ2-1
length: 16
V: TRBV27
D: TRBD2
DNA: TGTGCCAGCAGTTTCGGCGGGGGACCGATCTACAATGAGCAGTTCTTC
CDR3: CASSFGGGPIYNEQFF

size: -
J: TRBJ1-5
length: 16
V: TRBV28
D: TRBD1
DNA: TGTGCCAGCAGGACGACGCAGGGGGCGAGCAATCAGCCCCAGCATTTT
CDR3: CASRTTQGASNQPQHF

size: -
J: TRBJ2-1
length: 16
V: TRBV28
D: TRBD2
DNA: TGTGCCAGCAGCCGGCTAGCGGGGGGACTCCACAATGAGCAGTTCTTC
CDR3: CASSRLAGGLHNEQFF

size: -
J: TRBJ2-7
length: 14
V: TRBV7-9
D: TRBD1
DNA: TGTGCCAGCCAGGGGCGGGACAGGGGGAACGAGCAGTACTTC
CDR3: CASQGRDRGNEQYF

size: -
J: TRBJ2-1
length: 12
V: TRBV6-2/TRBV6-3
D: -
DNA: TGTGCCAGCAGCATACAGGGTTATGAGCAGTTCTTC
CDR3: CASSIQGYEQFF

size: -
J: TRBJ1-2
length: 12
V: TRBV2
D: -
DNA: TGTGCCAGCAGTGGGGGGCTAGATGGCTACACCTTC
CDR3: CASSGGLDGYTF